This T cell receptor beta chain was recorded in a study of CD8 T cells in Susac syndrome. Trimming left V 6 bases short and J 3 bases short, with 26 bases between. From germline, CDR1 is MNHNS and CDR2 SASEGT. This CDR3 region has 18 residues. Reverse transcription of roughly 0.5 to 1 ug RNA was carried out with random hexamers. TCRdb passed the immunoSEQ multiplex PCR reads through MiXCR, listing each CDR3 protein once. The data contain over 100,000 distinct CDR3 sequences, roughly 95% of them seen just once; the ten biggest clones take up 0.096%. Sequencing of TCR beta was carried out in blood CD8+ and CD4+ T cells. Healthy donors served as the controls. They were matched for age and sex. TEMRA cells were enriched by FACS, and CD4+ and CD8+ T cells were negatively isolated.

The source is a human donor in good health. V gene TRBV6-1 combines with J gene TRBJ2-5; D is perhaps TRBD2 (6 bases). Sequencing used CD4+ T cells from PBMCs. DNA of the CDR3: TGTGCCAGCAGGACGCGAAAGAGGGGAGGACGGGGAGAAGAGACCCAGTACTTC. It is translated as CASRTRKRGGRGEETQYF.